This T cell receptor beta chain was identified in a study of cytomegalovirus exposure and HLA in healthy donors. Study-level background: The Caucasian-associated ancestry cluster contained 75% to 85% of the roughly 400 genotyped donors.

Concerning this clone itself: The antigen is unknown.

The PCR made use of 60 Vbeta and 13 Jbeta primers. Method: immunoSEQ multiplex PCR; TCRdb's copy keeps in-frame clones and lacks some. This sample has about 63,000 clones, with roughly 67% found just once. Trimming at V came to 2 bases and at J to 4 bases, leaving 4 bases not matched to a gene. This CDR3 is built from 14 residues. Germline V gene data show CDR1 as KGHSH and CDR2 as LQKENI. Findings of the study overall: It was fewer than 200 TCR beta chains that were listed as cytomegalovirus-associated. High specificity and sensitivity for cytomegalovirus status were reported for the classifier. As immune exposure information, only CMV serostatus was available.

What was sequenced was PBMCs. The TCR was taken from a man over 45 in good health and CMV-seronegative. The rearrangement links TRBV18 to TRBJ2-7, with TRBD1 identical over 8 bases. For the CDR3, the DNA is TGTGCCAGCTCACCAGGACAGGGTCAATACGAGCAGTACTTC. It encodes CASSPGQGQYEQYF.